Listed here are 20 T cell receptor beta chains from one sample, sequenced in a study of metastatic and nonmetastatic thyroid tumors. TCRdb reanalyzed the PCR reads with MiXCR. The data contain about 40,000 clones, approximately 20% of them singletons. Nobody among the patients had been given any treatment before thyroid surgery. The source material was tumor tissue. The receptors come from a female donor with papillary thyroid cancer or a benign thyroid nodule (not recorded which). Some clones in this sample may be carry-over from other donors' samples.

In its sample, this clone was seen many times. The chain is built from TRBV28 and TRBJ2-5; 8 positions match TRBD1. Germline V gives CDR1 MDHEN, CDR2 SYDVKM. The length of the CDR3 is 14 residues. The junction had 3 bases not matched to a gene; V was cut back by 3 bases and J by 3 bases. The CDR3 DNA is TGTGCCAGCAGTTTTTACAGGGGGGAAGAGACCCAGTACTTC. Protein: CASSFYRGEETQYF.

This clone was found many times. V and J are TRBV28 and TRBJ2-2; D is unclear. V lost 5 bases, J lost 1 base, and 17 bases lay in between. CDR3 length: 17 amino acids. Germline CDR1 and CDR2: MDHEN and SYDVKM. The CDR3, as DNA: TGTGCCAGCAGTAGGATGACAATTACTGTGAACACCGGGGAGCTGTTTTTT. Translation gives CASSRMTITVNTGELFF.

Regarding this clone: The junction departs from the called germline gene at one end, perhaps through a read error. The chain recombines TRBV11-2 with TRBJ2-7; TRBD2 aligns across 10 bases. Per the germline V gene, CDR1 is SGHAT and CDR2 is FQNNGV. The CDR3 spans 16 residues. The CDR3 is CASSLSSTSGLYEQHF. The CDR3 region has the DNA TGTGCCAGCAGCTTATCCTCGACTAGCGGGCTCTACGAGCAGCACTTC. The full variable domain, its missing parts supplied by reference TRBV11-2 and TRBJ2-7, is EAGVAQSPRYKIIEKRQSVAFWCNPISGHATLYWYQQILGQGPKLLIQFQNNGVVDDSQLPKDRFSAERLKGVDSTLKIQPAKLEDSAVYLCASSLSSTSGLYEQHFGPGTRLTVT.

This clone was observed a few times. V gene TRBV6-5 combines with J gene TRBJ1-2; D is possibly TRBD1 (5 bases). Trimming took 6 bases from V and 4 from J, leaving 27 bases between them. The CDR3 has 18 amino acids. The germline gives CDR1 MNHEY, CDR2 SVGAGI. The CDR3 protein is CASSRGAALTSPTYGYTF. CDR3 in DNA: TGTGCCAGCAGCCGAGGGGCAGCGCTCACCTCACCGACCTATGGCTACACCTTC.

In its sample, this clone was seen a few times. The chain uses TRBV25-1 and TRBJ2-7; 7 nucleotides agree with TRBD2. The V gene's germline CDR1 is MGHDK and CDR2 SYGVNS. With V trimmed by 4 bases and J by 3 bases, 12 bases remained unmatched. This CDR3 is built from 16 residues. CDR3 nucleotides: TGTGCCAGCAGTGGAGGGCGGGAGCCCCTACGCTACGAGCAGTACTTC. Translation gives CASSGGREPLRYEQYF.

Ten or more counts support this clone. The DNA for the CDR3 is TGTGCCAGCAGCTTAGGGCGAGGCGGGGGGACAGATACGCAGTATTTT. Its protein is CASSLGRGGGTDTQYF. The chain is built from TRBV7-2 and TRBJ2-3, with 8 bases matching TRBD2. From germline, CDR1 is SGHTA and CDR2 FQGNSA. Trimming at V came to 1 base and at J to 3 bases, leaving 6 bases not matched to a gene. CDR3 size: 16 residues. Together with reference TRBV7-2 and TRBJ2-3, the CDR3 gives the full variable domain: GAGVSQSPSNKVTEKGKDVELRCDPISGHTALYWYRQSLGQGLEFLIYFQGNSAPDKSGLPSDRFSAERTGGSVSTLTIQRTQQEDSAVYLCASSLGRGGGTDTQYFGPGTRLTVL.

This clone was recorded at least ten times. The chain uses TRBV20-1 and TRBJ1-6; no clear D gene. The CDR3 contains 13 residues. Germline V gene lookup returns CDR1 DFQATT and CDR2 SNEGSKA (reference sequence). The ends were cut back, 3 bases at V and 8 bases at J, with 11 bases in the middle. Written as DNA, the CDR3 is TGCAGTGCTAGGAGGGATATGGATTCACCCCTCCACTTT. This sequence encodes CSARRDMDSPLHF.

This chain connects TRBV27 to TRBJ1-6; a possible D gene is TRBD1 (6 bases). The V gene's germline CDR1 is MNHEY and CDR2 SMNVEV (reference sequence). The V and J ends lost 0 bases and 3 bases respectively, with 9 bases between them. CDR3 length: 16 residues. CDR3 sequence: CASSLSAQGYNSPLHF. CDR3 in DNA: TGTGCCAGCAGTTTATCTGCACAGGGCTATAATTCACCCCTCCACTTT.

This clone was counted at least ten times. V usage is TRBV5-1 and J usage is TRBJ2-5, with D unclear. V was clipped by 4 bases and J by 2 bases, with 6 bases between them. The CDR3 loop spans 12 amino acids. Germline lookup yields CDR1 SGHRS and CDR2 YFSETQ. CDR3 region: CASSPKQETQYF. In nucleotides, the CDR3 is TGCGCCAGCAGCCCCAAACAAGAGACCCAGTACTTC.

This clone was counted at least ten times. The J gene is TRBJ2-1, the V gene TRBV6-1; 7 nucleotides agree with TRBD1. This CDR3 region has 15 residues. V was clipped by 7 bases and J by 0 bases; unmatched bases: 6. Germline CDR1 MNHNS, CDR2 SASEGT. In DNA, the CDR3 is TGTGCCAGCAACTTCAGGGGGAGCTCCTACAATGAGCAGTTCTTC. Translating it yields CASNFRGSSYNEQFF.

This clone was observed at least ten times. The same CDR3 arises from other DNA sequences in this sample as well. The chain employs TRBV9 and TRBJ2-1; D possibly corresponds to TRBD1 (5 bases). The germline V gene has CDR1 SGDLS and CDR2 YYNGEE. Trimming took 0 bases from V and 1 from J, leaving 11 bases between them. The CDR3 spans 16 residues. The CDR3 nucleotides read TGTGCCAGCAGCGTAGTGGGGAAGGGGTCCTACAATGAGCAGTTCTTC. It is translated as CASSVVGKGSYNEQFF. Supplemented by reference TRBV9 and TRBJ2-1, the full variable domain reads DSGVTQTPKHLITATGQRVTLRCSPRSGDLSVYWYQQSLDQGLQFLIQYYNGEERAKGNILERFSAQQFPDLHSELNLSSLELGDSALYFCASSVVGKGSYNEQFFGPGTRLTVL.

V gene TRBV6-1 combines with J gene TRBJ2-7; unclear D gene. The CDR3 consists of 16 residues. The V end was cut by 10 bases, the J end by 2 bases, with 24 bases between. Germline V lookup: CDR1 MNHNS, CDR2 SASEGT. The CDR3 DNA follows: TGTGCCATCAGGCGACTGAGTATCTGGAGTCCCTACGAGCAGTACTTC. Translated: CAIRRLSIWSPYEQYF.

This clone was seen ten or more times. This chain joins TRBV28 and TRBJ2-3; D is perhaps TRBD1 (5 bases). Trimming stripped 3 bases from V and 2 bases from J, with 15 bases between. The CDR3 runs 16 residues. Germline V gives CDR1 MDHEN, CDR2 SYDVKM. CDR3 DNA: TGTGCCAGCAGTTTGGGGCAGACAACGGACACAGATACGCAGTATTTT. Translation: CASSLGQTTDTDTQYF.

The sample holds one count of this clone. This chain uses TRBV18 with TRBJ2-1, with TRBD1 matching 8 bases. V was pared by 3 bases and J by 7 bases, with 8 bases of the junction left unmatched. In germline, CDR1 is KGHSH, CDR2 LQKENI. The CDR3 spans 15 residues. CDR3 region: CASSPGTGMVNEQFF. The CDR3 DNA reads as TGTGCCAGCTCACCGGGGACAGGAATGGTAAATGAGCAGTTCTTC.

The table lists this clone with a few counts. One junction end does not reproduce the germline sequence, and a read error may be involved. The rearrangement joins TRBV6-2 or TRBV6-3 to TRBJ2-7; D unclear. CDR1 and CDR2 from the germline V gene are MNHEY and SVGEGT. This CDR3 region has 15 residues. The CDR3 protein is CASSPLCGLAYQQYF. The DNA for the CDR3 is TGTGCCAGCAGTCCCCTGTGCGGTTTAGCCTACCAGCAGTACTTC.

This clone was recorded many times. V gene TRBV5-5 combines with J gene TRBJ1-3, with unresolved D. Trimming removed 6 bases at V and 2 bases at J, with 15 bases between. The CDR3 has 15 amino acids. Per germline, CDR1 SGHKS and CDR2 YYEKEE (reference sequence). CDR3 in amino acids: CASNSGWQTGNTIYF. As DNA, the CDR3 is TGTGCCAGCAACTCTGGGTGGCAGACTGGAAACACCATATATTTT. Filled out from reference TRBV5-5 and TRBJ1-3, the complete variable domain reads DAGVTQSPTHLIKTRGQQVTLRCSPISGHKSVSWYQQVLGQGPQFIFQYYEKEERGRGNFPDRFSARQFPNYSSELNVNALLLGDSALYLCASNSGWQTGNTIYFGEGSWLTVV.

Many counts were recorded for this clone. The chain has TRBV28 and TRBJ2-5; possibly TRBD2 for D (7 bases). Germline CDR1 MDHEN, CDR2 SYDVKM. This CDR3 spans 16 amino acids. Trimming took 2 bases from V and 5 from J, leaving 18 bases between them. The CDR3 is CASSLAGDHTGETQYF. The CDR3 nucleotides are TGTGCCAGCAGTTTAGCGGGAGACCATACAGGGGAGACCCAGTACTTC.

The table lists this clone with many counts. This chain uses TRBV7-3 with TRBJ2-6; D may be TRBD2 (5 bases). The CDR3 spans 18 residues. Germline V lookup: CDR1 SGHTA, CDR2 FQGTGA. With 0 bases removed from V and 2 bases from J, the gap between germline ends came to 14 bases. The CDR3 region is CASSLTAFLGTGANVLTF. CDR3 sequence (DNA): TGTGCCAGCAGCTTAACTGCATTTCTCGGGACTGGGGCCAACGTCCTGACTTTC. Using reference TRBV7-3 and TRBJ2-6 for the parts outside the CDR3, the full variable domain is GAGVSQTPSNKVTEKGKYVELRCDPISGHTALYWYRQSLGQGPEFLIYFQGTGAADDSGLPNDRFFAVRPEGSVSTLKIQRTERGDSAVYLCASSLTAFLGTGANVLTFGAGSRLTVL.

The chain combines TRBV3-1 with TRBJ2-2; weak D call: TRBD1 (6 bases). The CDR3 length is 15 residues. Germline CDR1 LGHDT, CDR2 YNNKEL (reference sequence). Trimming left V 4 bases short and J 4 bases short, with 13 bases between. CDR3 in amino acids: CASSPRGHTTGELFF. The CDR3 coding sequence is TGTGCCAGCAGCCCAAGGGGACATACCACCGGGGAGCTGTTTTTT.

This clone was seen many times. The chain combines TRBV7-2 with TRBJ1-5, with D possibly matching TRBD1 (6 bases). CDR1 and CDR2 from the germline V gene are SGHTA and FQGNSA. The CDR3 covers 14 residues. Trimming took 4 bases from V and 7 from J, leaving 14 bases between them. Here the CDR3 DNA reads TGTGCCAGCAGCTCAAGGCCAGGGGTACAGCCCCAGCATTTT. Protein product: CASSSRPGVQPQHF.